This T cell receptor (beta chain) appears in the sequencing data of a study of blood T cell repertoires in COVID-19. Study-level background: Acute and convalescent COVID-19 samples came from the United States, Italy and Spain. Sources were T cells, B-cell-depleted T cells, or PBMCs; the material itself was cDNA or gDNA.

Seattle participants joined during active infection and were tracked over time. CDR3 length: 12 amino acids. CDR1 SGDLS and CDR2 YYNGEE come from the germline V gene. Germline trimming cut 7 bases from V and 2 bases from J; bases unmatched to any gene: 2. Authors' analysis steps: Reference gene primer amplification gave estimated nucleated cell counts. The protocol was immunoSEQ multiplex PCR, while the TCRdb copy is restricted to in-frame clones and leaves out a portion. From that table come the V and J calls and clone size; the DNA was used to work out D and trimming. Among about 180,000 clones listed, 85% to 90% were seen once.

Sequencing was performed on peripheral blood. This TCR derives from a person aged 70 to 79 with COVID-19, enrolled during active disease. V usage is TRBV9 and J usage is TRBJ2-7, with 8 bases identical to TRBD1. In DNA form, the CDR3 reads TGTGCCAGCGGGACAGGCACCTACGAGCAGTACTTC. Translation gives CASGTGTYEQYF.